This is a list of T cell receptor beta chains from one sample in a study of vaccination effects on CD4 cells after COVID-19. These receptors have no identified antigens. Profiling relied on immunoSEQ multiplex PCR, and the TCRdb table lists in-frame clones only, not all of them. Seen here are 65,000 to 95,000 clones, 60% to 85% observed once, and the top ten hold 1.1%. Sequenced here: CD4+ T cells from PBMCs cultured with HCoV-OC43 spike peptides, sampled after COVID-19 vaccination. These receptors all come from a human donor who received a COVID-19 vaccine. CDR3s include the opening cysteine and the closing phenylalanine or tryptophan. D genes are given only for firm matches. The size entry is marked missing in some rows and otherwise reads once, few, many or a size class.

V gene	J gene	clone size	D gene	CDR3 protein	CDR3 DNA
TRBV29-1	TRBJ1-2	.	.	CSVVLSSGQNYGYTF	TGCAGCGTTGTCCTGTCGTCCGGACAGAACTATGGCTACACCTTC
TRBV28	TRBJ2-4	.	.	CASSPQGSAKNIQYF	TGTGCCAGCAGTCCCCAGGGTAGCGCCAAAAACATTCAGTACTTC
TRBV6-6	TRBJ1-2	few	.	CASRGHGYTF	TGTGCCAGCAGGGGGCATGGCTACACCTTC
TRBV2	TRBJ1-1	.	.	CASRGDGNTEAFF	TGTGCCAGCAGGGGGGACGGGAACACTGAAGCTTTCTTT
TRBV21-1	TRBJ1-3	few	.	CASSKNLRSEALYRNTIYF	TGTGCCAGCAGCAAAAATCTTAGGTCGGAGGCTCTCTACCGAAACACCATATATTTT
TRBV19	TRBJ1-5	.	.	CASSIDREDQPQHF	TGTGCCAGTAGTATAGATCGGGAGGATCAGCCCCAGCATTTT
TRBV11-2	TRBJ1-1	.	.	CASSSNTAGVQGAFF	TGTGCCAGCAGTTCAAATACGGCGGGGGTCCAGGGAGCTTTCTTT
TRBV5-1	TRBJ2-5	.	.	CASQSRLVNQETQYF	TGCGCCAGCCAAAGCCGACTAGTGAACCAAGAGACCCAGTACTTC
TRBV30	TRBJ1-4	.	TRBD1	CAWTPRPGGDEKLFF	TGTGCCTGGACCCCCCGGCCAGGGGGGGATGAAAAACTGTTTTTT
TRBV6-2/TRBV6-3	TRBJ2-5	.	.	CASSFLEGETQYF	TGTGCCAGCAGTTTTCTAGAAGGGGAGACCCAGTACTTC
TRBV6-2/TRBV6-3	TRBJ2-1	.	.	CASSKLSSYNEQFF	TGTGCCAGCAGCAAGCTCTCGTCCTACAATGAGCAGTTCTTC
TRBV5-1	TRBJ2-3	once	TRBD1	CASSAGTGDDTQYF	TGCGCCAGCAGCGCTGGGACAGGAGACGATACGCAGTATTTT
TRBV27	TRBJ2-2	few	TRBD1	CASMGFDRVHISGELFF	TGTGCCAGCATGGGATTCGACAGGGTACATATCTCCGGGGAGCTGTTTTTT
TRBV4-1	TRBJ2-4	few	.	CASSRGGQAKNIQYF	TGCGCCAGCAGCCGGGGCGGGCAAGCCAAAAACATTCAGTACTTC
TRBV6-6	TRBJ1-1	once	TRBD1	CASTERGHDTEAFF	TGTGCCAGCACGGAGAGGGGGCATGACACTGAAGCTTTCTTT
TRBV7-2	TRBJ1-6	few	.	CASSQPINNSPLHF	TGTGCCAGCAGCCAACCGATAAATAATTCACCCCTCCACTTT
TRBV7-2	TRBJ1-2	.	.	CASSFNGGNGYTF	TGTGCCAGCAGCTTTAACGGGGGGAATGGCTACACCTTC